This T cell receptor (beta chain) was profiled in a study of tumor-infiltrating lymphocytes in primary liver carcinoma. The overall study: The number of productive TCRbeta reads per sample ranged from roughly 3.65 to 7.13 million and was similar across tissue types. General study findings and limits: Whereas tumor region pairs overlapped more, tumor-adjacent and tumor-blood pairs overlapped less.

V lost 3 bases and J lost 8; bases outside the gene matches: 5. The CDR3 covers 13 residues. Researchers drew blood RNA from unsorted whole blood and extracted germline DNA as well. Total RNA (roughly 550 ng) served as template for TCR beta cDNA synthesis primed by a constant-region primer. ARM-PCR was slightly modified, and three nested multiplex PCR rounds with it gave rise to the TCR beta libraries. Rounds one and two of PCR, each of 10 cycles, were primed with TRBV1-TRBV30 forward primers and a C-beta reverse primer. MiXCR, applied by TCRdb to the multiplex PCR reads, yields one record per CDR3 protein. The sample lists fewer than 350,000 distinct CDR3 sequences; roughly 60% were seen once. By share of the sample, this clonotype is medium-sized. What it binds is not known.

The sample comprised peripheral blood. This TCR was sampled from a man in his forties with primary liver carcinoma and hepatitis B virus infection. The genes are TRBV12-3 or TRBV12-4 and TRBJ1-2, with 8 bases that match TRBD1. CDR3 sequence (DNA): TGTGCCAGCAGTTTCGACAGGGGAGTGGGCTACACCTTC. As protein: CASSFDRGVGYTF.